This TCR beta chain was sequenced during a study of regulatory T cells in long-lasting Graves disease. About the research overall: Over 5 years of antithyroid drugs with positive TSH receptor antibodies was taken to mean persistent Graves' disease.

Construction of the TCR beta libraries employed iRepertoire HTBI primers in conjunction with Arm-PCR of CDR3 regions. From the multiplex PCR reads, TCRdb called clonotypes with MiXCR, one entry per CDR3 protein. The sample contains hundreds of thousands of distinct CDR3 sequences, under 25% of which appear only once. General study points: TCR diversity was lower in persistent Graves' patients than in newly diagnosed ones. Persistent disease exhibited a predilection for TRBV28, TRBJ1-2 and TRBJ2-5.

The time point: persistent/refractory GD, antithyroid drugs over 5 years with positive TRAb. The TCR library was made from RNA that had been extracted from PBMCs in TRIzol. It was by American Thyroid Association guidelines that Graves' disease was diagnosed. Per the germline V gene, CDR1 is SQVTM and CDR2 is ANQGSEA. CDR3 length equals 13 residues. With 3 bases clipped from V and 4 bases from J, the junction kept 5 bases outside the gene matches. For this clonotype: As yet, its antigen is unknown.

The material was peripheral blood mononuclear cells (PBMCs), obtained when the disease was refractory, from a patient treated with antithyroid drugs. The chain couples TRBV29-1 to TRBJ2-7; 8 positions agree with TRBD1. This TCR was sampled from a female donor with Graves disease. The chain's CDR3 is CSVEGRGLYEQYF. The CDR3 nucleotides read TGCAGCGTTGAGGGCAGGGGGCTATACGAGCAGTACTTC.